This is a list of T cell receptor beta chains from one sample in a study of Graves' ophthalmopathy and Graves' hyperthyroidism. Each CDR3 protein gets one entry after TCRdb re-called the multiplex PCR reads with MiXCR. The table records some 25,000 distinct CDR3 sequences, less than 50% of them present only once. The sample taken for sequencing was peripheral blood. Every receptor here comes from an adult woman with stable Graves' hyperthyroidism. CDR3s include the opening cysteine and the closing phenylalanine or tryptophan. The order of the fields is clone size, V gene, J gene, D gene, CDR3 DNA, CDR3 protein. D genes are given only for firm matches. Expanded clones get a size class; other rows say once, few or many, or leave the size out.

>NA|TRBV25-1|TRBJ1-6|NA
TGTGCCAGCAGTGAATTACCCCTCCACTTT
CASSELPLHF
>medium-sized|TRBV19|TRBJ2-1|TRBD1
TGTGCCAGTAGTTTTGGACAGGGGGCGTATGAGCAGTTCTTC
CASSFGQGAYEQFF
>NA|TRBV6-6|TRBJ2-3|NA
TGTGCCAGCAGCTACTCGAATTTT
CASSYSNF
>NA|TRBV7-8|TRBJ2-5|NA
TGTGCCAGCAGCTTATTTGGGGTCTACCAAGAGACCCAGTACTTC
CASSLFGVYQETQYF
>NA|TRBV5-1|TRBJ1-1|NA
TGCGCCAGCAGCTTGGTGGGCAGCTATATGAACACTGAAGCTTTCTTT
CASSLVGSYMNTEAFF
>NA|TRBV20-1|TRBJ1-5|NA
TGCAGTGCTAGTATCGGACTAGCGGAAGAGACCCAGCATTTT
CSASIGLAEETQHF
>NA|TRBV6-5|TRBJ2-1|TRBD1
TGTGCCAGCAGTTACAAAGGGGGCCATGAGCAGTTCTTC
CASSYKGGHEQFF
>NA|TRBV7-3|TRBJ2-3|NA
TGTGCCGGCAGCATCGGACCAGATACGCAGTATTTT
CAGSIGPDTQYF
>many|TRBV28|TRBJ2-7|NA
TGTGCCATACGCGGGGCCCGCTCCTACGAGCAGTACTTC
CAIRGARSYEQYF
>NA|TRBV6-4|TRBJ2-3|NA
TGTGCCAGCAGTGACTCTAGCGTCAATGAGCAGTATTTT
CASSDSSVNEQYF
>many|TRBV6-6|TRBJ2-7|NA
TGTGCCAGCAGTTACTCAGAGACAGTGCGGGAGCAGTACTTC
CASSYSETVREQYF
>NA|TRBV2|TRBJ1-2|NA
TGTGCCAGCAGTGATGTTGGAGGGGTCCATGGCTACACCTTC
CASSDVGGVHGYTF
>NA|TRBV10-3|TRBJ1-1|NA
TGTGCCTCCTTGGGGACGGTGAACACTGAAGCTTTCTTT
CASLGTVNTEAFF
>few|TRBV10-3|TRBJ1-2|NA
TGTGCCATCACTGGGCCGGGGGCGGATGGAGGCTACACCTTC
CAITGPGADGGYTF
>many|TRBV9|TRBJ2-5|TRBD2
TGTGCCAGCAGCGTAGTGGCTAGCGGGATTTTTGAGACCCAGTACTTC
CASSVVASGIFETQYF
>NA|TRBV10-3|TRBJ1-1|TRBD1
TGTGCCATCAGTGGACAGGGGGAACCAGGTGAAGCTTTCTTT
CAISGQGEPGEAFF
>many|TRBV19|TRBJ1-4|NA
TGTGCCAGTAGCACAGATGCAACTAATGAAAAACTGTTTTTT
CASSTDATNEKLFF
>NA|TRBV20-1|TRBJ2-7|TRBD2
TGCAGTGCTATGCGGGGGGACACCGACGGCGGCGAGCAGTACTTC
CSAMRGDTDGGEQYF
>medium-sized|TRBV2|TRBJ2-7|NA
TGTGCCAGCAGCGCTCCCCACCCTCTCTACGAGCAGTACTTC
CASSAPHPLYEQYF
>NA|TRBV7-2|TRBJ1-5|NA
TGTGCCAGCAGCTCTCCGGGAGAAAATCAGCCCCAGCATTTT
CASSSPGENQPQHF
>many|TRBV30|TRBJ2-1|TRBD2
TGTGCCTGGAGTGGGGGGGGACTTGCGGTCAATGAGCAGTTCTTC
CAWSGGGLAVNEQFF
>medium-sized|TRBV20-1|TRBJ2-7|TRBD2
TGCAGTGCCCGGACTAGCGGGAGTATGTTGCCCTACGAGCAGTACTTC
CSARTSGSMLPYEQYF
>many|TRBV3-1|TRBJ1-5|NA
TGTGCCAGCAGCCGGGGGCATAATAGCAATCAGCCCCAGCATTTT
CASSRGHNSNQPQHF
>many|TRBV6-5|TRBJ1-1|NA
TGTGCCAGCAGTTACTCGAAAGGGGCCCAGGACAGCACTGAAGCTTTCTTT
CASSYSKGAQDSTEAFF
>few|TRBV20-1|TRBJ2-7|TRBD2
TGCAGTGCTAGAGCTAGCGGGACGCCCAACTACGAGCAGTACTTC
CSARASGTPNYEQYF
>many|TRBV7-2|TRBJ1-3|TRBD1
TGTGCCAGCAGCTTAGAGCCAGGGGGCGCGATTGGAAACACCATATATTTT
CASSLEPGGAIGNTIYF
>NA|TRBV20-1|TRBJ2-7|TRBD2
TGCAGTGCTAGAGATTGGGAGACTAGCGGGATAGGCGAGCAGTACTTC
CSARDWETSGIGEQYF
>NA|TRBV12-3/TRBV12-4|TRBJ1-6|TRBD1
TGTGCCAGCAGTTTTAGGACAGGGGATCCCCTCCACTTT
CASSFRTGDPLHF
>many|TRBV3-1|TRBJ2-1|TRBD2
TGTGCCAGCAGCCACCGACCGCCGGGGGGCAATGAGCAGTTCTTC
CASSHRPPGGNEQFF
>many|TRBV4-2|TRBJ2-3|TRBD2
TGTGCCAGCACAACTAGCGGGAAAAGCACAGATACGCAGTATTTT
CASTTSGKSTDTQYF
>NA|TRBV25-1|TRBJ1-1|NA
TGTGCCAGCAGTGAATTAGGAGACACTGAAGCTTTCTTT
CASSELGDTEAFF
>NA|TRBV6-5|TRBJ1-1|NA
TGTGCCAGCAGTGGCTCCCCCTCCTCTGGGGCCAACGTCCTGACTTTCTTT
CASSGSPSSGANVLTFF
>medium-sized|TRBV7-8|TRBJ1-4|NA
TGTGCCAGCAGCCCAGGGTCTACTGAAAAACTGTTTTTT
CASSPGSTEKLFF
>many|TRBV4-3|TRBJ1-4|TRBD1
TGCGCCAGCAGCCAGGGGGACAGTGCAACTAATGAAAAACTGTTTTTT
CASSQGDSATNEKLFF
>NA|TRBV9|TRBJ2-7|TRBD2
TGTGCCAGCAGCGGGTCCGGGACTAGCGGGAGTTACGAGCAGTACTTC
CASSGSGTSGSYEQYF
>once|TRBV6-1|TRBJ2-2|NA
TGTGCCAGCAGTGAATGGGGCACAGGGGAGCTGTTTTTT
CASSEWGTGELFF
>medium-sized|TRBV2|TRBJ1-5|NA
TGTGCCAGCAGTGCTAGGGAGGCCCCTATCCAGCCCCAGCATTTT
CASSAREAPIQPQHF
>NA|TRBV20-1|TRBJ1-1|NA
TGCAGTGCTAGACAGGGAGGGAACACTGAAGCTTTCTTT
CSARQGGNTEAFF
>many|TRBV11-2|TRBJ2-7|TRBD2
TGTGCCAGCAGCTTAGCTCCCGGGACTAGCGGTGACTACGAGCAGTACTTC
CASSLAPGTSGDYEQYF
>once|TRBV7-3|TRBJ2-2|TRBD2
TGTGCCAGCAGCCCAAAGTACGACGGACTAGCGGGAGTGGTCGGGGAGCTGTTTTTT
CASSPKYDGLAGVVGELFF
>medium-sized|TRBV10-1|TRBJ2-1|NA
TGCGCCAGCAGTGAGAGGGCGCAAAGCTCCTACAATGAGCAGTTCTTC
CASSERAQSSYNEQFF
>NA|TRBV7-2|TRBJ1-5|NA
TGTGCCAGCAGCTTATCTGGAGATCAGCCCCAGCATTTT
CASSLSGDQPQHF
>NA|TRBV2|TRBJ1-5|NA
TGTGCCAGCAGGCCGGGACAACCTAGCAATCAGCCCCAGCATTTT
CASRPGQPSNQPQHF
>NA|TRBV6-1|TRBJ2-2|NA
TGTGCCAGCCCCCCAATGCATACCAACACCGGGGATCTGTTTTTT
CASPPMHTNTGDLFF
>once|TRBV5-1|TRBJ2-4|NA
TGCGCCAGCAGCTTGCCTGGGTACAATCAGTACTTC
CASSLPGYNQYF
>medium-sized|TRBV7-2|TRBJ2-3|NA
TGTGCCAGCAGACCAGGCCGCCAACGAGATACGCAGTATTTT
CASRPGRQRDTQYF
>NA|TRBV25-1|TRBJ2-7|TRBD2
TGTGCCAGTGAGAGCGGGAGGCCCGCTCTAGACTTGTACGAGCAGTACTTC
CASESGRPALDLYEQYF
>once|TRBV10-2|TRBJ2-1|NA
TGCGCCAGCAGGGAGGGGGGTGAGCAGTTCTTC
CASREGGEQFF
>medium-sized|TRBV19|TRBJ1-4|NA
TGTGCCAGTAGTATAGTAGATGAAAAACTGTTTTTT
CASSIVDEKLFF
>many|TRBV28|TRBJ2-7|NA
TGTGCCAGCAGTTTACCGAAGACACTAGCTCTCGAGCAGTACTTC
CASSLPKTLALEQYF
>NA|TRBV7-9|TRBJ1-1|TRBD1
TGTGCCAGCAGCGGAGCCCGGGACAGGGATCATGGTAGGGACACTGAAGCTTTCTTT
CASSGARDRDHGRDTEAFF
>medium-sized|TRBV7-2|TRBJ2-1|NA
TGTGCCATCAGGCGGGACTACAATGAGCAGTTCTTC
CAIRRDYNEQFF